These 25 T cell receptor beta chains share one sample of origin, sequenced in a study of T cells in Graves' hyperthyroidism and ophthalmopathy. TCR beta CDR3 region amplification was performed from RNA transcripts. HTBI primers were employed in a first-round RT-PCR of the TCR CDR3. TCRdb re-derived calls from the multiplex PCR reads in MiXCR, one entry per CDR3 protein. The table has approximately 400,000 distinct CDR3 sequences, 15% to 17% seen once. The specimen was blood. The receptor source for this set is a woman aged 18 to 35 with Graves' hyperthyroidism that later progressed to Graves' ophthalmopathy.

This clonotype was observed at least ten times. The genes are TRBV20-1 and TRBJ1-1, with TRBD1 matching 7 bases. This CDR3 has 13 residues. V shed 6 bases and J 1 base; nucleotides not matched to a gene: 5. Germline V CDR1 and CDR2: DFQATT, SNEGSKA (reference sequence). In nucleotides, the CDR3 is TGCAGTGCAGCACAGGGGTCGAACACTGAAGCTTTCTTT. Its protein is CSAAQGSNTEAFF.

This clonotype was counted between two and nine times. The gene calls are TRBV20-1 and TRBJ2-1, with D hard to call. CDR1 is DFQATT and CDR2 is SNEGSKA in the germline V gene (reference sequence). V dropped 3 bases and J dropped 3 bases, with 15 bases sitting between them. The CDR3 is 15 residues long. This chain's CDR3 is CSASPMAGNYNEQFF. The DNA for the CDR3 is TGCAGTGCTAGCCCGATGGCTGGAAACTACAATGAGCAGTTCTTC.

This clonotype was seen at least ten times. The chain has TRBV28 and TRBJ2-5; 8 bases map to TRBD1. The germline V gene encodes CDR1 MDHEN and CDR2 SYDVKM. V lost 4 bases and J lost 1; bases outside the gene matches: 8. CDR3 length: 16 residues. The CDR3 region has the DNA TGTGCCAGCAGTTCCTGGACAGGGTTTCGCCAAGAGACCCAGTACTTC. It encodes CASSSWTGFRQETQYF.

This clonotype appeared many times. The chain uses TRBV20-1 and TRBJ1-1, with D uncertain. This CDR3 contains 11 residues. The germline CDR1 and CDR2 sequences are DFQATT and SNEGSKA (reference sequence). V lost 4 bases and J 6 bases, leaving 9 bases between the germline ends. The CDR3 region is CSATVGAEAFF. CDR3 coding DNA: TGCAGTGCTACCGTCGGCGCTGAAGCTTTCTTT.

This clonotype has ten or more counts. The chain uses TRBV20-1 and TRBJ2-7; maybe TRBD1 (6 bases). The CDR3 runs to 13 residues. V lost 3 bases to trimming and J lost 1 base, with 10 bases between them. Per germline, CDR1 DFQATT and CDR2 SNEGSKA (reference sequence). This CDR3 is CSASRTASYEQYF. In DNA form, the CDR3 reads TGCAGTGCTAGTCGGACAGCTTCCTACGAGCAGTACTTC.

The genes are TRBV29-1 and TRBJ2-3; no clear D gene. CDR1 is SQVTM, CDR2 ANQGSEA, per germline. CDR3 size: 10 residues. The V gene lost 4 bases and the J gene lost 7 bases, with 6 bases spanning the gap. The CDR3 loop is CSVVRNTQYF. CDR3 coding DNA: TGCAGCGTTGTTCGGAATACGCAGTATTTT.

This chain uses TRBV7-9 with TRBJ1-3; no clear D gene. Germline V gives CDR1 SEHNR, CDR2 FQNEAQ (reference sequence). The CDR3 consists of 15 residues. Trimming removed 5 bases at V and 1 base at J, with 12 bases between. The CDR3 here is CASSREMGSGNTIYF. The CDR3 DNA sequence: TGTGCCAGCAGCCGAGAGATGGGGTCTGGAAACACCATATATTTT.

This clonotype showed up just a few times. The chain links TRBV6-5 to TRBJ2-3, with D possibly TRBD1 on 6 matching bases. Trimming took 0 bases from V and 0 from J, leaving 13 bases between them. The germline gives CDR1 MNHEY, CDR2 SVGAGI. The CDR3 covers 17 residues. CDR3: CASSYSGQSSSTDTQYF. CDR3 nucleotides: TGTGCCAGCAGTTACTCAGGACAGTCCAGTAGCACAGATACGCAGTATTTT.

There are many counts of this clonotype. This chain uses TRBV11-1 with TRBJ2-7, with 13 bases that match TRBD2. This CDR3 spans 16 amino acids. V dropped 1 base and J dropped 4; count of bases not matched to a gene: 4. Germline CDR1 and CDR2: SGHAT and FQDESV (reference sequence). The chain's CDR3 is CASSLGAGLAGYEQYF. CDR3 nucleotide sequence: TGTGCCAGCAGCTTAGGGGCGGGACTAGCGGGATACGAGCAGTACTTC.

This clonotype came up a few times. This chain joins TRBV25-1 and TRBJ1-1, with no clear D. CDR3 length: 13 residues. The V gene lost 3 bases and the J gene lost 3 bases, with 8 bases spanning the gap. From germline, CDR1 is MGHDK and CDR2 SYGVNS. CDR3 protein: CASSDPGYTEAFF. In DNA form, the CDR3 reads TGTGCCAGCAGTGACCCGGGATACACTGAAGCTTTCTTT.

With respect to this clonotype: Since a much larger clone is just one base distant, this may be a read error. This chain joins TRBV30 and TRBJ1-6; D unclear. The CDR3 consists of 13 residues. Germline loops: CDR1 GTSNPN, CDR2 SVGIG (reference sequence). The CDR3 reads CGWSAGDRSPLHF. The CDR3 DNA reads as TGTGGCTGGAGTGCAGGTGATAGATCACCCCTCCACTTT.

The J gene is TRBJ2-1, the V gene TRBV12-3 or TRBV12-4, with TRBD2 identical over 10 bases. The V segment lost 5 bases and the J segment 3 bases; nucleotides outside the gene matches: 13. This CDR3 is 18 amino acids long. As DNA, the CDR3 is TGTGCCAGCAGTGACGGGGAGGGTGGGACTAGCGTCTACAATGAGCAGTTCTTC. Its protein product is CASSDGEGGTSVYNEQFF.

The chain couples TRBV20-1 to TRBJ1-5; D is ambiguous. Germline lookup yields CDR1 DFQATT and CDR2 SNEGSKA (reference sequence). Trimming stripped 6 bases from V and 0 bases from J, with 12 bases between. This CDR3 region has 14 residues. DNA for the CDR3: TGCAGTGCGTGGACGCGGATTAGCAATCAGCCCCAGCATTTT. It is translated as CSAWTRISNQPQHF.

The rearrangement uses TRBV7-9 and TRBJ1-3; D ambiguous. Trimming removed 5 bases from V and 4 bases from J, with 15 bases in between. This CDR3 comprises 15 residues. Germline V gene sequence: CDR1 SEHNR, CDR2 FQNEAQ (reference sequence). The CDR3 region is CASSGRSGAGNTIYF. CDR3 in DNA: TGTGCCAGCAGCGGCAGATCTGGAGCCGGAAACACCATATATTTT. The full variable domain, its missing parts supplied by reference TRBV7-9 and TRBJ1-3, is DTGVSQNPRHKITKRGQNVTFRCDPISEHNRLYWYRQTLGQGPEFLTYFQNEAQLEKSRLLSDRFSAERPKGSFSTLEIQRTEQGDSAMYLCASSGRSGAGNTIYFGEGSWLTVV.

CDR3 sequence reads: CASSSSGTGVNAGYTF. DNA for the CDR3: TGTGCCAGCAGCTCCTCCGGGACAGGGGTAAATGCTGGCTACACCTTC. The chain couples TRBV7-9 to TRBJ1-2, with 10 bases fitting TRBD1. Germline CDR1 and CDR2: SEHNR and FQNEAQ (reference sequence). The CDR3 consists of 16 residues. V lost 4 bases, J lost 7 bases, and 12 bases stayed unmatched.

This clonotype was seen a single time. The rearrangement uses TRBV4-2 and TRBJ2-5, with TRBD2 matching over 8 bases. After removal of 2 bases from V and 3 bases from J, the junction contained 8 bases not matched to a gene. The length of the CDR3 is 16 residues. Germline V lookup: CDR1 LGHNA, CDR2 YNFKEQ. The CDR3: CASSQLLLAEEETQYF. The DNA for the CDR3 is TGTGCCAGCAGCCAACTGTTACTAGCGGAGGAAGAGACCCAGTACTTC.

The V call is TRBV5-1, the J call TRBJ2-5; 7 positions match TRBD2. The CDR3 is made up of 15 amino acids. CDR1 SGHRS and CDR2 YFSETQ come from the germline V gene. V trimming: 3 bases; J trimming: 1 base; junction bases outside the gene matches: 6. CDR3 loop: CASSWGGSFQETQYF. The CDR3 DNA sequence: TGCGCCAGCAGCTGGGGCGGGAGCTTCCAAGAGACCCAGTACTTC.

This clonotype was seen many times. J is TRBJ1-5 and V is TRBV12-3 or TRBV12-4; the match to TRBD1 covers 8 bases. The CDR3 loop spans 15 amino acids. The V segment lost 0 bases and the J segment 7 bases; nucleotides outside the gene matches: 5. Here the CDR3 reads CASSLAQGATQPQHF. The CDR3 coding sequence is TGTGCCAGCAGTTTAGCGCAGGGGGCGACCCAGCCCCAGCATTTT.

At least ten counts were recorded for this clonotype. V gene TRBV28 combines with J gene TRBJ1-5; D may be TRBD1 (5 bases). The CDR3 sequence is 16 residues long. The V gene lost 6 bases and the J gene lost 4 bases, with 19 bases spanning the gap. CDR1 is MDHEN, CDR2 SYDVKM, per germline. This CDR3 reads CASRNAPGLPNQPQHF. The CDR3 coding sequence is TGTGCCAGCAGGAACGCGCCAGGGCTTCCTAATCAGCCCCAGCATTTT.

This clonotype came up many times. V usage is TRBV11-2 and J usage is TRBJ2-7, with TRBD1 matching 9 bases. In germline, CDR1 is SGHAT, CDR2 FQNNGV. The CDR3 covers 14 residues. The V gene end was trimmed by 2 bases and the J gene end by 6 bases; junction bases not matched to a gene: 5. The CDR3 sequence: CASSLLGQGIEQYF. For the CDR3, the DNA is TGTGCCAGCAGCTTATTGGGACAGGGTATCGAGCAGTACTTC.

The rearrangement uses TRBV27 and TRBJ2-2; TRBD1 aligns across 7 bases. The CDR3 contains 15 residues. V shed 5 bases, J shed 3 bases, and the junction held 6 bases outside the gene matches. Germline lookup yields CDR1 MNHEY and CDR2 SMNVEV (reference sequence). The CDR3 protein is CASSRQGRDTGELFF. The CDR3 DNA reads TGTGCCAGCAGTAGACAGGGTAGGGACACCGGGGAGCTGTTTTTT.

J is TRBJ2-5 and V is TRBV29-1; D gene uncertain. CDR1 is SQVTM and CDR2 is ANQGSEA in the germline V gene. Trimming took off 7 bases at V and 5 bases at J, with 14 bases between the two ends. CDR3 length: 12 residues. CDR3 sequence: CSAASMGETQYF. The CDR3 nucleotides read TGCAGCGCGGCGAGTATGGGCGAGACCCAGTACTTC.

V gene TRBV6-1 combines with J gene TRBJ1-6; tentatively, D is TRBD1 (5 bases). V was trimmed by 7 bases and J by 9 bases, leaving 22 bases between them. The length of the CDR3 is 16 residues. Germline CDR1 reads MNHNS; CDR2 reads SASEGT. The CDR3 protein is CASTGTEGGVSSPLHF. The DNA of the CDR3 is TGTGCCAGCACGGGGACGGAGGGTGGGGTGAGTTCACCCCTCCACTTT.

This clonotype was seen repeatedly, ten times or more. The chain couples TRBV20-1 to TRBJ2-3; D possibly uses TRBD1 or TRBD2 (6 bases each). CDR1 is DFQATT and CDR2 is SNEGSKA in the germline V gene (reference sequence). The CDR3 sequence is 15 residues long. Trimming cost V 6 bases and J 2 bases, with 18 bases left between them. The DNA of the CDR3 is TGCAGTGCGAAACAGGGAGGTGGGTCCACAGATACGCAGTATTTT. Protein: CSAKQGGGSTDTQYF.

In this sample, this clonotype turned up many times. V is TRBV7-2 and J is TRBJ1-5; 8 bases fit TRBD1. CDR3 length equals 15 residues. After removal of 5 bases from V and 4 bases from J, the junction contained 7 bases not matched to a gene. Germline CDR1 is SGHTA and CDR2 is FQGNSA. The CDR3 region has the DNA TGTGCCAGCAGCGGATGGACAGGGATGAATCAGCCCCAGCATTTT. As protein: CASSGWTGMNQPQHF.